The table lists the clone carrying this TCR beta chain with a count of one. The source of the sample is a study of blood T cell repertoires in COVID-19. The wider study: Researchers got acute and convalescent COVID-19 samples from the United States, Italy and Spain. PBMCs, B-cell-depleted T cells, or T cells were the source of the cDNA or gDNA that made up the material.

In the authors' methods: Estimates of nucleated cell counts were drawn from the amplification of reference gene primers. The assay was immunoSEQ multiplex PCR, and TCRdb's table has in-frame clones only and misses some. D and trimming come from the DNA, and the V and J calls and clone size come from that table. The table lists some 38,000 clones, about 90% of them singletons. This CDR3 region has 13 residues. CDR1 and CDR2 from the germline V gene are LGHDT and YNNKEL (reference sequence). Trimming took 5 bases from V and 11 from J; bases not matched to a gene: 7. This receptor was taken from a woman aged 25 to 39 in a cohort sampled during active COVID-19. The chain has TRBV3-1 (or the pseudogene TRBV3-2) and TRBJ1-2; 11 nucleotides align to TRBD1. Sequencing used peripheral blood. The CDR3: CASSEGGTGGYTF. The CDR3 DNA follows: TGTGCCAGCAGCGAAGGGGGGACAGGGGGGTACACCTTC.